This TCR beta chain was recovered during a study of blood T cell repertoires in COVID-19. Background on the study: The samples span acute and convalescent COVID-19 from the United States, Italy and Spain. PBMCs, B-cell-depleted T cells, or T cells provided the cDNA or gDNA that made up the material.

Deletions cut 0 bases from V and 9 bases from J, with 9 bases between. The germline CDR1 and CDR2 sequences are SGHRS and YFSETQ. The CDR3 consists of 12 residues. Per the study methods: Amplification with reference gene primers provided the estimates of nucleated cell counts. The protocol was immunoSEQ multiplex PCR, while the TCRdb copy is restricted to in-frame clones and leaves out a portion. V, J and clone size are those of that table, while D and trimming were read from the DNA. The profile covers some 35,000 clones, with 80% to 90% appearing a single time and 11% to 15% taken by the ten largest.

The clonotype was recovered from a man between 60 and 70 years old with active COVID-19. The chain combines TRBV5-1 with TRBJ1-1; weak D call: TRBD1 (5 bases). The sample comprised peripheral blood. CDR3: CASSLGTTKAFF. The DNA for the CDR3 is TGCGCCAGCAGCTTGGGGACAACAAAAGCTTTCTTT.